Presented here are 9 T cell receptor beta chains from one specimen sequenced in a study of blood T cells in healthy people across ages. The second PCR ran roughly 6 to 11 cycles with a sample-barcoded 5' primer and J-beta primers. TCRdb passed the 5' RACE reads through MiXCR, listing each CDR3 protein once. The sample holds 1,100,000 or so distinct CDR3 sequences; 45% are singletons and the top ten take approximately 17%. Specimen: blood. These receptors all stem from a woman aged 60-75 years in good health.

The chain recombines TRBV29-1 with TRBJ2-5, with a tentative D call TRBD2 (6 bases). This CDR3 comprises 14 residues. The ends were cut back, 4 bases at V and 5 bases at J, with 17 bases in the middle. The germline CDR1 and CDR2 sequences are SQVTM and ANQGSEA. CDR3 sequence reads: CSVVRPEGWETQYF. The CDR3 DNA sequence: TGCAGCGTTGTTCGCCCGGAGGGGTGGGAGACCCAGTACTTC. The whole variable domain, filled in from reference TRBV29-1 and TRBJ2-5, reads SAVISQKPSRDICQRGTSLTIQCQVDSQVTMMFWYRQQPGQSLTLIATANQGSEATYESGFVIDKFPISRPNLTFSTLTVSNMSPEDSSIYLCSVVRPEGWETQYFGPGTRLLVL.

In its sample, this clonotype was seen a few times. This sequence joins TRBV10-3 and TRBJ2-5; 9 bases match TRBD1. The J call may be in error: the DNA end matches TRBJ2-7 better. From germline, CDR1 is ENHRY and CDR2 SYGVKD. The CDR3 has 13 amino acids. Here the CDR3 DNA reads TGTGCCATCAGGGGGACAGGGAGTTACGAGCAGTACTTC. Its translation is CAIRGTGSYEQYF.

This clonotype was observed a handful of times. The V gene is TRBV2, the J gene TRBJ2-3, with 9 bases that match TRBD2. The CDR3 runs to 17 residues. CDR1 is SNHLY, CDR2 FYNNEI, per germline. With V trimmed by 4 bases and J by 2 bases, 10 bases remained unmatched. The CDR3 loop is CASSVLFSGSTTDTQYF. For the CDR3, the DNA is TGTGCCAGCAGTGTGTTGTTTAGCGGGAGTACCACAGATACGCAGTATTTT.

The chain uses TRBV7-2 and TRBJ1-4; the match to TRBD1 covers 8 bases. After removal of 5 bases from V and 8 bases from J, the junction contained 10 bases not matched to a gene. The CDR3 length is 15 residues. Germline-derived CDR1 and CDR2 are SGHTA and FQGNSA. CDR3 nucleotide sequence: TGTGCCAGCAGCCGGACAGGGCCCATAAAGGAAAAACTGTTTTTT. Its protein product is CASSRTGPIKEKLFF.

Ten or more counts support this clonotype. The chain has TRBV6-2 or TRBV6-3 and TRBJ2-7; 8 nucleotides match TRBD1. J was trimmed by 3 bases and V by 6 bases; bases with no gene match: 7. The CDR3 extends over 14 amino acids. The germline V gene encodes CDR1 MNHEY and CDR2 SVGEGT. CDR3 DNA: TGTGCCAGCAGGCACGACAGGGGAAACTACGAGCAGTACTTC. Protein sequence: CASRHDRGNYEQYF.

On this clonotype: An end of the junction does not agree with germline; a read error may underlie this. The CDR3 sequence is CANSLSGEGSTEAFF. DNA of the CDR3: TGTGCCAACAGCTTGAGCGGGGAGGGAAGCACTGAAGCTTTCTTT. This sequence joins TRBV11-2 and TRBJ1-1; D gene ambiguous. Germline loops: CDR1 SGHAT, CDR2 FQNNGV. CDR3 length: 15 residues.

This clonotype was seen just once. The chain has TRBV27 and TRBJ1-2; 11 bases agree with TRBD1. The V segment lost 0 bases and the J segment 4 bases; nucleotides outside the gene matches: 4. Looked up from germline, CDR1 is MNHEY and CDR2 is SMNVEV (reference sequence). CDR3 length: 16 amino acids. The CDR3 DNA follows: TGTGCCAGCAGTTTATCGGGGACAGGGGGACGCTATGGCTACACCTTC. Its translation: CASSLSGTGGRYGYTF.

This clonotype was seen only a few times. This chain's CDR3 is CSVALAGAIYEQYF. CDR3 bases: TGCAGCGTTGCCCTAGCGGGAGCGATCTACGAGCAGTACTTC. The gene calls are TRBV29-1 and TRBJ2-7, with TRBD2 identical over 10 bases. Germline V gives CDR1 SQVTM, CDR2 ANQGSEA. With 4 bases clipped from V and 3 bases from J, the junction kept 6 bases outside the gene matches. The CDR3 consists of 14 residues.

CDR3 region: CASSVGTLWGYEQYF. In DNA, the CDR3 is TGTGCCAGCAGCGTAGGGACCCTATGGGGCTACGAGCAGTACTTC. This chain connects TRBV9 to TRBJ2-4; no reliable D call. The DNA end lines up better with TRBJ2-7; the J call may be wrong. The germline V gene has CDR1 SGDLS and CDR2 YYNGEE. This CDR3 is built from 15 residues.